The sequence of this T cell receptor (beta chain) was determined in a study of control samples from healthy donors and cancer patients. This CDR3 has 17 amino acids. The V end was cut by 3 bases, the J end by 0 bases, with 15 bases between. Germline V gives CDR1 LNHDA, CDR2 SQIVND (reference sequence). This table comes from immunoSEQ multiplex PCR, and its TCRdb copy is limited to in-frame clones, with some not included. The repertoire includes around 19,000 clones, around 83% of them detected once, and roughly 26% sits in the top ten. Material: PBMCs. The J gene is TRBJ2-1, the V gene TRBV19, with D tentatively TRBD1 or TRBD2 (5 bases each). The source is an elderly man with head and neck cancer. The CDR3 DNA follows: TGTGCCAGTAGTATTGACCCTCCAGGGAGCTCCTACAATGAGCAGTTCTTC. This gives the protein CASSIDPPGSSYNEQFF.